Presented here are 15 T cell receptor beta chains from one specimen sequenced in a study of CD8+CD57+ T cells in acquired aplastic anemia (dated by TCRdb to the late 2010s). Patients chosen for sequencing had shown expansion of CD8+CD57+ cells by flow cytometry. Instrument on record: Illumina HiSeq 2000. Genomic DNA was used as template for profiling of TCR beta VDJ combinations and CDR3 sequences. TCRdb reprocessing: public reads trimmed at Q25 with fastp, clones called with MiXCR, in-frame beta chains kept. Every entry covers one CDR3 protein and lists the most common genes and DNA from its rows. The sample table holds around 500,000 distinct CDR3 sequences, of which around 30% were seen once. Less than 1% of the sample is held by the ten biggest clonotypes. Sample: sorted CD4+, CD8+, or CD8+CD57+ T cells (not recorded which) from PBMCs. The receptors shown here come from a human donor with aplastic anemia.

This clonotype was counted ten times or more. The J gene is TRBJ1-2, the V gene TRBV29-1; D may be TRBD1 (6 bases). CDR3 size: 12 residues. Trimming cost V 4 bases and J 4 bases, with 10 bases left between them. Germline values: CDR1 SQVTM, CDR2 ANQGSEA. CDR3 sequence (DNA): TGCAGCGTTGTTGAACAGGGCTATGGCTACACCTTC. Translation: CSVVEQGYGYTF.

This clonotype has a handful of counts. The chain employs TRBV7-9 and TRBJ2-1, with a possible D match to TRBD2 (5 bases). The ends were cut back, 7 bases at V and 8 bases at J, with 21 bases in the middle. Germline V lookup: CDR1 SEHNR, CDR2 FQNEAQ (reference sequence). The CDR3 length is 15 residues. DNA of the CDR3: TGTGCCAGCACCCCATTGGCTAGCTCCGACTATGAGCAGTTCTTC. Translating it yields CASTPLASSDYEQFF.

CDR3 coding DNA: TGCGCCAGCAGGGGAACCTCAGGGTCGACTAATGAAAAACTGTTTTTT. This sequence encodes CASRGTSGSTNEKLFF. The V call is TRBV5-1, the J call TRBJ1-4, with D tentatively TRBD1 (5 bases). Germline V CDR1 and CDR2: SGHRS, YFSETQ. The CDR3 extends over 16 amino acids. The V and J ends lost 5 bases and 2 bases respectively, with 16 bases between them.

This clonotype was counted at least ten times. The CDR3: CASRETGGNSPLHF. CDR3 nucleotides: TGTGCCAGTAGAGAGACGGGAGGGAATTCACCCCTCCACTTT. This chain connects TRBV19 to TRBJ1-6; D remains ambiguous. The V gene lost 6 bases and the J gene lost 7 bases, with 13 bases spanning the gap. The germline CDR1 and CDR2 sequences are LNHDA and SQIVND (reference sequence). This CDR3 comprises 14 residues.

This clonotype turned up a few times. This sequence joins TRBV5-1 and TRBJ2-2, with D perhaps TRBD2 (5 bases). The germline gives CDR1 SGHRS, CDR2 YFSETQ. V dropped 6 bases and J dropped 0 bases, with 9 bases sitting between them. The CDR3 is 14 amino acids. In DNA form, the CDR3 reads TGCGCCAGCAAGGAGGCTACGAACACCGGGGAGCTGTTTTTT. Its translation: CASKEATNTGELFF.

The genes are TRBV9 and TRBJ2-3; no firm D call. Trimming shortened V by 4 bases and J by 7 bases, and 16 bases separated the two germline ends. CDR1 and CDR2 from the germline V gene are SGDLS and YYNGEE. This CDR3 has 14 residues. For the CDR3, the DNA is TGTGCCAGCAGCCCAAATATGGTCGGGTATACGCAGTATTTT. Translated: CASSPNMVGYTQYF. Combining the CDR3 with reference TRBV9 and TRBJ2-3 gives the whole variable domain DSGVTQTPKHLITATGQRVTLRCSPRSGDLSVYWYQQSLDQGLQFLIQYYNGEERAKGNILERFSAQQFPDLHSELNLSSLELGDSALYFCASSPNMVGYTQYFGPGTRLTVL.

This clonotype was found many times. The rearrangement uses TRBV10-2 and TRBJ1-2; D perhaps matches TRBD1 (6 bases). Trimming stripped 5 bases from V and 6 bases from J, with 16 bases between. The CDR3 is 14 amino acids. Germline-derived CDR1 and CDR2 are WSHSY and SAAADI. The CDR3 spells CASSSDTGMNGYTF. Here the CDR3 DNA reads TGCGCCAGCAGTTCCGATACAGGGATGAATGGCTACACCTTC.

The chain links TRBV5-4 to TRBJ2-5, with D possibly matching TRBD2 (6 bases). Germline CDR1 reads SGHNT; CDR2 reads YYREEE (reference sequence). V was trimmed by 3 bases and J by 4 bases, leaving 13 bases between them. The length of the CDR3 is 14 residues. CDR3 in amino acids: CASSSKRGSETQYF. In nucleotides, the CDR3 is TGTGCCAGCAGCTCTAAACGGGGGTCAGAGACCCAGTACTTC.

On this clonotype itself: A read error is possible here, since a much larger clone lies one base away. This rearrangement joins TRBV25-1 to TRBJ1-2; D gene uncertain. There are 13 residues in the CDR3. Germline-derived CDR1 and CDR2 are MGHDK and SYGVNS. V dropped 6 bases and J dropped 4 bases, with 12 bases sitting between them. The CDR3 DNA reads as TGTGCCAGCAGCAAAGAGGGAGGCTATGGCTACACCTTC. As protein: CASSKEGGYGYTF.

Many counts were recorded for this clonotype. A junction end diverges from the germline sequence, so it may reflect a read error. The chain joins TRBV4-1 to TRBJ2-7; D may be TRBD1 (5 bases). CDR1 is MGHRA, CDR2 YSYEKL, per germline. CDR3 length equals 14 residues. The CDR3 sequence: CASSRQGNSYERYF. The CDR3 nucleotides are TGCGCCAGCAGCCGCCAGGGTAACTCCTACGAGCGGTACTTC.

The V call is TRBV5-1, the J call TRBJ2-1; TRBD2 might be the D (6 bases). The CDR3 is 15 amino acids. The germline V and J ends were trimmed by 0 bases and 2 bases, with 9 bases remaining between them. Germline-derived CDR1 and CDR2 are SGHRS and YFSETQ. CDR3 protein: CASSLVAEAYNEQFF. The CDR3 coding sequence is TGCGCCAGCAGCTTGGTAGCGGAGGCCTACAATGAGCAGTTCTTC.

The J gene is TRBJ1-6, the V gene TRBV9; TRBD1 is a possible D gene (5 bases). Germline loops: CDR1 SGDLS, CDR2 YYNGEE. The CDR3 is 15 residues long. Trimming removed 1 base from V and 8 bases from J, with 13 bases in between. The CDR3 reads CASSVTDIVDSPLHF. For the CDR3, the DNA is TGTGCCAGCAGCGTAACGGACATCGTTGATTCACCCCTCCACTTT.

This chain uses TRBV24-1 with TRBJ1-5; 10 nucleotides agree with TRBD1. Looked up from germline, CDR1 is KGHDR and CDR2 is SFDVKD. J gave up 4 bases and V 7 bases, and 3 bases lay outside the gene matches. The CDR3 has 14 amino acids. The CDR3 DNA is TGTGCCACCAGAGCGGGACAGGGGAATCAGCCCCAGCATTTT. It specifies CATRAGQGNQPQHF.

This clonotype has at least ten counts. The V and J genes are TRBV2 and TRBJ1-6, with D perhaps TRBD1 (5 bases). The CDR3 is 16 amino acids. CDR1 is SNHLY and CDR2 is FYNNEI in the germline V gene. Trimming shortened V by 2 bases and J by 8 bases, and 16 bases separated the two germline ends. The CDR3, as DNA: TGTGCCAGCAGTGAATTTCGTAACAGGAAATATTCACCCCTCCACTTT. Translated: CASSEFRNRKYSPLHF.

This clonotype was seen many times. The V and J genes are TRBV9 and TRBJ1-2; weak D call: TRBD1 (5 bases). The CDR3 runs 15 residues. Looked up from germline, CDR1 is SGDLS and CDR2 is YYNGEE. V shed 3 bases and J shed 2 bases, with 14 bases lying between them. CDR3 sequence reads: CASSARGRRNYGYTF. Written as DNA, the CDR3 is TGTGCCAGCAGCGCCCGGGGCCGAAGAAACTATGGCTACACCTTC.